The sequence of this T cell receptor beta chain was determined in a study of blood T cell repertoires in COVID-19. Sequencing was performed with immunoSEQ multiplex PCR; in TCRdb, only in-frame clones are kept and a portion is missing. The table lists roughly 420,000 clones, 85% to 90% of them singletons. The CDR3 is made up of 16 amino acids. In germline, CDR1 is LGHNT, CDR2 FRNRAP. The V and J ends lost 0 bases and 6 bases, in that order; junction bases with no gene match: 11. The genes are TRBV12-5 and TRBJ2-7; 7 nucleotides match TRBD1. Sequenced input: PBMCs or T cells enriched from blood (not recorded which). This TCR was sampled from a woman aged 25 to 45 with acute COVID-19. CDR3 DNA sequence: TGTGCTAGTGGTTTGGTACAGACAGGGAAAGTGTCCGAGCAGTACTTC. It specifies CASGLVQTGKVSEQYF.